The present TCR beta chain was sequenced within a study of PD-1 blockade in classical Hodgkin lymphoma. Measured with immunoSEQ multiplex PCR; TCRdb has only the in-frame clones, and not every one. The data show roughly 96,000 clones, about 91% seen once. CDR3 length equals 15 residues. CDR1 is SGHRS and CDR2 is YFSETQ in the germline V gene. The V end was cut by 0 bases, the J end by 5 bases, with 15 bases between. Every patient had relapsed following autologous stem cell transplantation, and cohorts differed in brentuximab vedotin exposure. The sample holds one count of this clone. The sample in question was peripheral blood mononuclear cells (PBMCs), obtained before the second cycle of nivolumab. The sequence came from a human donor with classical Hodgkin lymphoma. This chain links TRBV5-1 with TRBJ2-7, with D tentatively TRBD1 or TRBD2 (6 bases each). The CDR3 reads CASSLAGGQADEQYF. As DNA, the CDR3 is TGCGCCAGCAGCTTGGCCGGGGGCCAAGCTGACGAGCAGTACTTC.